The present TCR beta chain was sequenced within a study of OX40 agonist ivuxolimab in advanced cancers. Study-level information: Averaging approximately 60 years in age, with a range of about 23 to 85, the cohort was approximately 83% male. Earlier treatment with anti-PD-1, anti-PD-L1 or anti-CTLA-4 was permitted, and under 50% had received some.

The V end was cut by 6 bases, the J end by 4 bases, with 15 bases between. The CDR3 has 14 amino acids. CDR1 and CDR2 (germline): MNHNS, SASEGT. Clones were sequenced by immunoSEQ multiplex PCR, and TCRdb holds only the in-frame ones, with some missing. The sample includes 75,000 to 95,000 clones, roughly 86% of them seen just once. General study results and limits: More expanded clones were seen, on average, in CD8+ T cells than in CD4+.

A word on this clone: Its specificity is unknown.

The source is an adult with an advanced solid tumor such as melanoma, head and neck, liver or kidney cancer. The sample in question was CD4+ or CD8+ T cells sorted from blood, obtained in a trial of the OX40 agonist ivuxolimab. The chain recombines TRBV6-1 with TRBJ1-1; no clear D gene. CDR3 bases: TGTGCCAGCAGCTTTTCTTTGGACGGCACTGAAGCTTTCTTT. This translates into CASSFSLDGTEAFF.